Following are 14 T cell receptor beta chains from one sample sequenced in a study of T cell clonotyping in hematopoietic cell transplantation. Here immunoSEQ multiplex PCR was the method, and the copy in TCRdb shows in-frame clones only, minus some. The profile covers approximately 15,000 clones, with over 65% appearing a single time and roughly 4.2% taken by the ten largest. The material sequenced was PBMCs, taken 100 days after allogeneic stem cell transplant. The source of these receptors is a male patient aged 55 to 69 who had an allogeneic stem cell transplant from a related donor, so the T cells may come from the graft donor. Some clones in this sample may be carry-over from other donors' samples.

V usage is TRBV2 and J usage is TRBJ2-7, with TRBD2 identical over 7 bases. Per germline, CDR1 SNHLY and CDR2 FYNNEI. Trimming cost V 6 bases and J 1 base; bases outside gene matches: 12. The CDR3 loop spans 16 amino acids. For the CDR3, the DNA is TGTGCCAGCAGGGGGGGGAGAGCGGTACTTTCCTACGAGCAGTACTTC. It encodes CASRGGRAVLSYEQYF.

CDR3 region: CASSLVGRTEAFF. CDR3 DNA: TGTGCCAGCAGTTTGGTTGGCCGCACTGAAGCTTTCTTT. The gene calls are TRBV28 and TRBJ1-1, with D hard to call. V dropped 3 bases and J dropped 4 bases, with 9 bases sitting between them. Germline CDR1 and CDR2: MDHEN and SYDVKM. The CDR3 is 13 residues long.

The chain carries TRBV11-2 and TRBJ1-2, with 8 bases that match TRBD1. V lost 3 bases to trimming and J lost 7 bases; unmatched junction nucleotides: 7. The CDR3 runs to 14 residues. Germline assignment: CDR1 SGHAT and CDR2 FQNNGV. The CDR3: CASSFQDDRGGYTF. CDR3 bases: TGTGCCAGCAGCTTCCAGGATGACAGGGGTGGCTACACCTTC.

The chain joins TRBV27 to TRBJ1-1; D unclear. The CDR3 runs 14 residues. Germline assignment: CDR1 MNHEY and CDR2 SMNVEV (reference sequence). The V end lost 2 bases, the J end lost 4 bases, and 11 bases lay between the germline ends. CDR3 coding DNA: TGTGCCAGCAGTTTAACCACAAGGACCACTGAAGCTTTCTTT. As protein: CASSLTTRTTEAFF.

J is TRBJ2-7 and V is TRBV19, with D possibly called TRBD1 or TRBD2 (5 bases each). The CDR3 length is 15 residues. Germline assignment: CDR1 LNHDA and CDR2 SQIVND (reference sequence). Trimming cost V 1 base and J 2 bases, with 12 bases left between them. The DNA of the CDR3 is TGTGCCAGTAGTATAGGGGACGAGGTTGCCTACGAGCAGTACTTC. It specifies CASSIGDEVAYEQYF.

The DNA of the CDR3 is TGTGCCAGCAGCTCAGGGGGGGACCTCCCCGAGCAGTACTTC. Translation: CASSSGGDLPEQYF. The chain joins TRBV5-8 to TRBJ2-7; the D gene could be TRBD1 or TRBD2 (7 bases each). The CDR3 length is 14 residues. Trimming took off 3 bases at V and 6 bases at J, with 16 bases between the two ends. Germline CDR1 and CDR2: SGHTS and YDEGEE. The full variable domain, its missing parts supplied by reference TRBV5-8 and TRBJ2-7, is EAGVTQSPTHLIKTRGQQATLRCSPISGHTSVYWYQQALGLGLQFLLWYDEGEERNRGNFPPRFSGRQFPNYSSELNVNALELEDSALYLCASSSGGDLPEQYFGPGTRLTVT.

The CDR3 region has the DNA TGTGCCAGCAGCCTGAGCGGGGGCCGAACCTACGAGCAGTACTTC. Protein: CASSLSGGRTYEQYF. The chain has TRBV7-2 and TRBJ2-5; TRBD2 aligns across 8 bases. The DNA end lines up better with TRBJ2-7; the J call may be wrong. Germline loops: CDR1 SGHTA, CDR2 FQGNSA. The CDR3 spans 15 residues.

Here the CDR3 reads CASSLGQGDQPQHF. Here the CDR3 DNA reads TGTGCCAGCAGCTTGGGACAGGGTGATCAGCCCCAGCATTTT. V and J are TRBV5-6 and TRBJ1-5; TRBD1 aligns across 7 bases. Germline V CDR1 and CDR2: SGHDT, YYEEEE. There are 14 residues in the CDR3. V gave up 0 bases and J gave up 5 bases; unmatched junction bases: 2.

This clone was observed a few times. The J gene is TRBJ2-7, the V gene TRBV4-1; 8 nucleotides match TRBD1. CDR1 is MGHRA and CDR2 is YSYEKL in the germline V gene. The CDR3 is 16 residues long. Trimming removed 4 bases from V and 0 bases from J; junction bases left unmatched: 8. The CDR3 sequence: CASSLAGQGLSYEQYF. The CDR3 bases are TGCGCCAGCAGCCTCGCCGGACAGGGCCTCTCCTACGAGCAGTACTTC.

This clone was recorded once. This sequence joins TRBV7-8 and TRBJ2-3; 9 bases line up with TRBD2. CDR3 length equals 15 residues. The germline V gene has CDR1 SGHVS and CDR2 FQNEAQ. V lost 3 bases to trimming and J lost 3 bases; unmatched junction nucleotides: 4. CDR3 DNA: TGTGCCAGCAGCTTGACTAGCGGAGAAACAGATACGCAGTATTTT. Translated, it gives CASSLTSGETDTQYF. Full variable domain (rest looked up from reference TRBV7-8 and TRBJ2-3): GAGVSQSPRYKVAKRGQDVALRCDPISGHVSLFWYQQALGQGPEFLTYFQNEAQLDKSGLPSDRFFAERPEGSVSTLKIQRTQQEDSAVYLCASSLTSGETDTQYFGPGTRLTVL.

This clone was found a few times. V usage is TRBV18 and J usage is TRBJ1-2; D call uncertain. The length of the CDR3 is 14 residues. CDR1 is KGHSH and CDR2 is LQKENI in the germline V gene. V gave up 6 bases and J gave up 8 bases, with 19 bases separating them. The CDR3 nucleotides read TGTGCCAGCTCGCTCAGTGCAGCCTTGCGGGGCTACACCTTC. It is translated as CASSLSAALRGYTF.

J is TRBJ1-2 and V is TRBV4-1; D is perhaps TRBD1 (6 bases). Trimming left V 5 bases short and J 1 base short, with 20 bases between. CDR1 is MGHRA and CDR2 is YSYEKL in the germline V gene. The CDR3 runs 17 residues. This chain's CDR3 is CASSLIPDRRFNYGYTF. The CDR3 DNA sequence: TGCGCCAGCAGCTTAATACCGGACAGACGATTTAACTATGGCTACACCTTC.

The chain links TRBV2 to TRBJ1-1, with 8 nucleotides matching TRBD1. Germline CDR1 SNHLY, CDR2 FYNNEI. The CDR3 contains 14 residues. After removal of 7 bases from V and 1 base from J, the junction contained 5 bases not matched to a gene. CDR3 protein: CASIAGTGNTEAFF. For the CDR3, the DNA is TGTGCCAGCATCGCCGGGACAGGGAACACTGAAGCTTTCTTT.

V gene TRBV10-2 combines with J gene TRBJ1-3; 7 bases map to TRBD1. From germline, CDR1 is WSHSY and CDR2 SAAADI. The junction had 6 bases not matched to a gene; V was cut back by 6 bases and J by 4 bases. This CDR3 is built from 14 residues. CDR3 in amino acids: CASRLGGTGNTIYF. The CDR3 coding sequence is TGCGCCAGCAGGTTAGGGGGCACAGGAAACACCATATATTTT.